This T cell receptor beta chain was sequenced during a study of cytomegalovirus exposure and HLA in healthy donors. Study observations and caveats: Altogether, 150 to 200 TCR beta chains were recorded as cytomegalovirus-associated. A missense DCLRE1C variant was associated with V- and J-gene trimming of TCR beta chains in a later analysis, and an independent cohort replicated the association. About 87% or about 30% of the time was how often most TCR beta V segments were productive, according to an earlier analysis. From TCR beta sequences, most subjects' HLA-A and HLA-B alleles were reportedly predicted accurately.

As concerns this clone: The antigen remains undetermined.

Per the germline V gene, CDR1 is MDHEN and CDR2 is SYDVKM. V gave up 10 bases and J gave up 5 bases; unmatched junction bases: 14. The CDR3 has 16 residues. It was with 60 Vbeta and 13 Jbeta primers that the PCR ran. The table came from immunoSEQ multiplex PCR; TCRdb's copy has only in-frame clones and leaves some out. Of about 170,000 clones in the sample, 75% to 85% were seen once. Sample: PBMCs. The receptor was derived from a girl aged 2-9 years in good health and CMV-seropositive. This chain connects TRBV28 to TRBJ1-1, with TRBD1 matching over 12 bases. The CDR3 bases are TGTGCCACCCACGGGACAGGGGGCGCGGTAGGGACTGAAGCTTTCTTT. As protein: CATHGTGGAVGTEAFF.